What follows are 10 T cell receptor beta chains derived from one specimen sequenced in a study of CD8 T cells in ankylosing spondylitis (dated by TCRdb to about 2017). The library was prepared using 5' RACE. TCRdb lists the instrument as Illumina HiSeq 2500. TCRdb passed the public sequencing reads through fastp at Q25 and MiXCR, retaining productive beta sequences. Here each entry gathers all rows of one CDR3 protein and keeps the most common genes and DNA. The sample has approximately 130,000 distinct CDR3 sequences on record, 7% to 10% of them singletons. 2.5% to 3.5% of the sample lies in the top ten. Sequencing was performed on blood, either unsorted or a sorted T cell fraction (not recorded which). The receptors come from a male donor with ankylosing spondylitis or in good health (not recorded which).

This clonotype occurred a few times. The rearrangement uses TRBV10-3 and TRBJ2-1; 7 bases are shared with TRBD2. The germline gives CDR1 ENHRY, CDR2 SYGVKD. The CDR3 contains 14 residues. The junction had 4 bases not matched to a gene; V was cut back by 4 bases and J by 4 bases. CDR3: CAISVAGNYNEQFF. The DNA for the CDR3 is TGTGCCATCAGTGTAGCGGGTAATTACAATGAGCAGTTCTTC.

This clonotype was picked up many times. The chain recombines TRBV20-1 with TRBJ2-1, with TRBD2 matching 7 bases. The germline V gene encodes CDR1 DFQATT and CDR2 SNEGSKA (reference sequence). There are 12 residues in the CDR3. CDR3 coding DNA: TGCAGCACTCTAGCGGTAAACAATGAGCAGTTCTTC. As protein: CSTLAVNNEQFF.

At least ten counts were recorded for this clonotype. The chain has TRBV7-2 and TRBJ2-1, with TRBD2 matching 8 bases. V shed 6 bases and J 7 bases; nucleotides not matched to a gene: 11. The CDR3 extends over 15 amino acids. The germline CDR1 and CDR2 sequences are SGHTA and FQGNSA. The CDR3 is CASSYGRALGNEQFF. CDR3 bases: TGTGCCAGCAGTTACGGGAGGGCCCTCGGAAATGAGCAGTTCTTC.

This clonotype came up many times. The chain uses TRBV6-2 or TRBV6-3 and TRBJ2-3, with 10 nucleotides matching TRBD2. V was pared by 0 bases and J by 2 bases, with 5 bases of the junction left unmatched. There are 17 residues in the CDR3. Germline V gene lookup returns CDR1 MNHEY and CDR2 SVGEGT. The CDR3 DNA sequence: TGTGCCAGCAGTTACTCAGGACTAGCGGAGACCACAGATACGCAGTATTTT. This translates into CASSYSGLAETTDTQYF.

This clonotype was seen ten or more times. This CDR3 is CAIRRAGANTDTQYF. CDR3 nucleotides: TGTGCCATCAGGCGAGCGGGGGCAAACACAGATACGCAGTATTTT. The V call is TRBV10-3, the J call TRBJ2-3; the match to TRBD2 covers 8 bases. Trimming removed 6 bases from V and 2 bases from J; junction bases left unmatched: 7. CDR3 length: 15 amino acids. The germline CDR1 and CDR2 sequences are ENHRY and SYGVKD.

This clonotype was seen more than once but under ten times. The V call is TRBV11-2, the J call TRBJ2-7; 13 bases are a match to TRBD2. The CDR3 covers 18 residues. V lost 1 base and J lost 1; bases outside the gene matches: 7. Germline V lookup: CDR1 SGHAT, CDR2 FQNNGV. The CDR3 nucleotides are TGTGCCAGCAGCTTAGGATGGACTAGCGGGAGCCTATCCTACGAGCAGTACTTC. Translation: CASSLGWTSGSLSYEQYF.

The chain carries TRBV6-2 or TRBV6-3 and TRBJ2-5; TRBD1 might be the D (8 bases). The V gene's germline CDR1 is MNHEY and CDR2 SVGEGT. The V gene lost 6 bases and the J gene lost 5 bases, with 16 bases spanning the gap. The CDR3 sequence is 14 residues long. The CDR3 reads CASSGTGGGETQYF. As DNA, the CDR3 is TGTGCCAGCAGCGGAACAGGGGGAGGGGAGACCCAGTACTTC.

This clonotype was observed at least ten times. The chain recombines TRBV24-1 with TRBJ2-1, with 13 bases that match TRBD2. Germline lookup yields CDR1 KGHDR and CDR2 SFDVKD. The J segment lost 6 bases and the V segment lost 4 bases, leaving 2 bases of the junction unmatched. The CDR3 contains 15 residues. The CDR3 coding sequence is TGTGCCACCAGTGAGGGACTAGCGGGGAGCAATGAGCAGTTCTTC. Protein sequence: CATSEGLAGSNEQFF.

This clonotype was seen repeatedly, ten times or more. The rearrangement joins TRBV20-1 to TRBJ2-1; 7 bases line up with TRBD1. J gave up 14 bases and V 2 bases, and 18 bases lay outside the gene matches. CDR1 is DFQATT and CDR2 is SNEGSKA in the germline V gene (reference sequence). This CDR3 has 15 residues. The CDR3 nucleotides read TGCAGTGCTAGAAAACTAAGAGGGGCCGGGACAGAGGAGTTCTTC. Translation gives CSARKLRGAGTEEFF.

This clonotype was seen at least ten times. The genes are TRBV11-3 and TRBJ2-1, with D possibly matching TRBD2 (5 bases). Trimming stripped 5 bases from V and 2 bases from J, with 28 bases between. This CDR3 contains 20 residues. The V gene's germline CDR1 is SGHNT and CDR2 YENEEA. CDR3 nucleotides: TGTGCCAGCAGCCATCCAACTTGGACCCCCGGGCGGGCCCCCTACAATGAGCAGTTCTTC. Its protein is CASSHPTWTPGRAPYNEQFF.